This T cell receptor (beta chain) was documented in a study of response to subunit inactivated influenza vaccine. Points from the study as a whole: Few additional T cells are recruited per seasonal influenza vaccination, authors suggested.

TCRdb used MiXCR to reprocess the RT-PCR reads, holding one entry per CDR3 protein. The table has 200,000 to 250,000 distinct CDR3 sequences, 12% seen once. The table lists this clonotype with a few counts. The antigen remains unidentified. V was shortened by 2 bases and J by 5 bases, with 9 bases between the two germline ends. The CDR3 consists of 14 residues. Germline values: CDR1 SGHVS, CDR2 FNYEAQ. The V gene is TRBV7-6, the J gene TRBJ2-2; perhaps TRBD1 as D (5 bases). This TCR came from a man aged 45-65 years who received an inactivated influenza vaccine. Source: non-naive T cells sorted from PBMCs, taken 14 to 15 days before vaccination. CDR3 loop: CASSLWGLTGELFF. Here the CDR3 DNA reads TGTGCCAGCAGCTTATGGGGCCTAACCGGGGAGCTGTTTTTT.